The T cell receptor (beta chain) described here comes from a study of spatial heterogeneity in lung cancer. Time point described: blood at routine non-recurrence follow-up after resection. Sequencing covered unsorted whole RNA taken from tumor, nontumor lung or frozen PBMC. With V trimmed by 4 bases and J by 4 bases, 5 bases remained unmatched. The CDR3 runs 14 residues. Germline V gene data show CDR1 as SGHDN and CDR2 as FVKESK. This clonotype was recorded a few times. A single record per CDR3 protein comes from TCRdb applying MiXCR to the 5' RACE reads. The sample lists 15,000 to 20,000 distinct CDR3 sequences, 8% to 10% seen once, with 36% in the top ten.

This TCR was sampled from a female donor with early-stage non-small cell lung cancer. The rearrangement joins TRBV14 to TRBJ1-1, with 8 nucleotides matching TRBD1. This sample comprised PBMCs, obtained at follow-up. The CDR3, as DNA: TGTGCCAGCAGCCCTAGACAGGGGTTCACTGAAGCTTTCTTT. This codes for CASSPRQGFTEAFF. Based on the CDR3 plus reference TRBV14 and TRBJ1-1, the full variable domain is EAGVTQFPSHSVIEKGQTVTLRCDPISGHDNLYWYRRVMGKEIKFLLHFVKESKQDESGMPNNRFLAERTGGTYSTLKVQPAELEDSGVYFCASSPRQGFTEAFFGQGTRLTVV.